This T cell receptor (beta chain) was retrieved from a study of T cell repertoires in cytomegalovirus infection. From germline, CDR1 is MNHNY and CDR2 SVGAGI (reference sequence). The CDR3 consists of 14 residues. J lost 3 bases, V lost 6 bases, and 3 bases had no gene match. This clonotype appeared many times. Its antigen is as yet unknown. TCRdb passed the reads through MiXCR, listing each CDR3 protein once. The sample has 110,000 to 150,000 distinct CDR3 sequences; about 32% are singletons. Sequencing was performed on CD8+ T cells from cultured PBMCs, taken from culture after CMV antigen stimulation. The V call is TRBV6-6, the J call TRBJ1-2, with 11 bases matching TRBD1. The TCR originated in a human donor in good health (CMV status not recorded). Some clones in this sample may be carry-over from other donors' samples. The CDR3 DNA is TGTGCCAGCAGCGGACAGGGGGCCGACTATGGCTACACCTTC. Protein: CASSGQGADYGYTF.